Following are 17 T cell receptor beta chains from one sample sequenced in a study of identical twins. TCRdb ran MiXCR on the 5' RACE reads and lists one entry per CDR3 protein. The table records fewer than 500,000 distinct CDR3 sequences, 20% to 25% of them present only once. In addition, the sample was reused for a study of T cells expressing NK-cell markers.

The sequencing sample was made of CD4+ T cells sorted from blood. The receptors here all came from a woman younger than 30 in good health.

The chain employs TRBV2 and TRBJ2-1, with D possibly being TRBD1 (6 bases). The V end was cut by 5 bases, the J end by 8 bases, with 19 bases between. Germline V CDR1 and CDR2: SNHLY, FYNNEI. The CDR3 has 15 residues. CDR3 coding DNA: TGTGCCAGCAGTCGGACAGAAAATTTCTCGGATGAGCAGTTCTTC. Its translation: CASSRTENFSDEQFF.

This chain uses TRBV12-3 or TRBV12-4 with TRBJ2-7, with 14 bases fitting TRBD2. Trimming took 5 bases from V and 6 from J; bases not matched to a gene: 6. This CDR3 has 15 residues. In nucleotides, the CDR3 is TGTGCCAGCAGTCCGGGACTAGCGGGAGCTCCCGAGCAGTACTTC. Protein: CASSPGLAGAPEQYF.

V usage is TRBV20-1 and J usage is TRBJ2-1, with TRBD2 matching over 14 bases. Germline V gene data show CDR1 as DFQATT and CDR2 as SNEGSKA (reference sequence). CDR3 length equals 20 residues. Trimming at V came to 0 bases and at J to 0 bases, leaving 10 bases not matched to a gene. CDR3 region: CSARDGGLAGGRGSYNEQFF. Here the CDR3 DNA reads TGCAGTGCTAGAGATGGTGGACTAGCGGGAGGAAGAGGCTCCTACAATGAGCAGTTCTTC.

The CDR3 is CASSLGLGATGELFF. The CDR3 region has the DNA TGCGCCAGCAGCCTCGGTCTGGGGGCCACCGGGGAGCTGTTTTTT. This chain connects TRBV4-1 to TRBJ2-2; the D gene is possibly TRBD1 (6 bases). CDR3 size: 15 residues. V was cut by 4 bases and J by 4 bases, with 13 bases left in between. Germline CDR1 MGHRA, CDR2 YSYEKL.

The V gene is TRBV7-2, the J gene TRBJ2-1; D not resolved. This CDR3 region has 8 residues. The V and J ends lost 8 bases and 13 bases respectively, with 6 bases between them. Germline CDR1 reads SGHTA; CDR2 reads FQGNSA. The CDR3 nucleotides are TGTGCCAGCTCGTCTCAGTTCTTC. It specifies CASSSQFF.

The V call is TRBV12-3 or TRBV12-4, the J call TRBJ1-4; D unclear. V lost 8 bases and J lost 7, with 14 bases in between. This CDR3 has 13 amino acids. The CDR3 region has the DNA TGTGCCAGCCTAGGTGAGGCAGGTGAAAAACTGTTTTTT. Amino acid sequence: CASLGEAGEKLFF.

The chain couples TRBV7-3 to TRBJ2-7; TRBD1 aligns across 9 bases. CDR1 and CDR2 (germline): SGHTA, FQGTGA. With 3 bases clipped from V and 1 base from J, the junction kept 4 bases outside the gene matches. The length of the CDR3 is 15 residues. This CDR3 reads CASSLTGGTSYEQYF. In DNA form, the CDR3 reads TGTGCCAGCAGCTTGACAGGGGGGACGTCCTACGAGCAGTACTTC.

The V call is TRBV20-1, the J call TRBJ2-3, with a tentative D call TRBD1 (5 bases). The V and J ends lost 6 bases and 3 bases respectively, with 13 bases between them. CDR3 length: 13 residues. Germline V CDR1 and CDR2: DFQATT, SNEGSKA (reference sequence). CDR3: CSATGRATDTQYF. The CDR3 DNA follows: TGCAGTGCGACCGGCAGGGCAACAGATACGCAGTATTTT.

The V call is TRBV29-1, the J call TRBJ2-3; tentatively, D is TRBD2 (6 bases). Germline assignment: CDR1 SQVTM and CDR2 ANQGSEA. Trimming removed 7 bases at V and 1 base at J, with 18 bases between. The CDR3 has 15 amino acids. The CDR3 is CSATGRRGRTDTQYF. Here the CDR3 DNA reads TGCAGCGCCACCGGCCGGCGGGGACGCACAGATACGCAGTATTTT.

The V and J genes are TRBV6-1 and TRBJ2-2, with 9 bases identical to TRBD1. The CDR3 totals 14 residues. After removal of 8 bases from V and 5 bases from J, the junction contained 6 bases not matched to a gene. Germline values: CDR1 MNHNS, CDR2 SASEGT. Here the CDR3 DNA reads TGTGCCAGCCTGGGGACAGGGAAAACCGGGGAGCTGTTTTTT. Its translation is CASLGTGKTGELFF.

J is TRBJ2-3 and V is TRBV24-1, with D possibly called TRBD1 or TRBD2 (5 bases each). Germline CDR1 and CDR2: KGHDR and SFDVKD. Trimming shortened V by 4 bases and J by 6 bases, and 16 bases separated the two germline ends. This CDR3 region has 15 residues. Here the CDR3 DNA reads TGTGCCACCAGTGAGATCATGGGGGACGGGGATACGCAGTATTTT. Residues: CATSEIMGDGDTQYF.

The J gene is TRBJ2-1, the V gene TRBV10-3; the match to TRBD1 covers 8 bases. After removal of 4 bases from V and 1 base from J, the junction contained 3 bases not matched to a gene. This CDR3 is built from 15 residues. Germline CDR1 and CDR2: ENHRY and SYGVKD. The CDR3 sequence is CAISVRGPSYNEQFF. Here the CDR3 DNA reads TGTGCCATCAGTGTCAGGGGGCCATCCTACAATGAGCAGTTCTTC.

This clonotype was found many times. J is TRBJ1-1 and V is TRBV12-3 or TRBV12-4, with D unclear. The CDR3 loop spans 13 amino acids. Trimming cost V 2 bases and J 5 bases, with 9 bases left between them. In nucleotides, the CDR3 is TGTGCCAGCAGTTTACGGGATGGAACTGAAGCTTTCTTT. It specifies CASSLRDGTEAFF.

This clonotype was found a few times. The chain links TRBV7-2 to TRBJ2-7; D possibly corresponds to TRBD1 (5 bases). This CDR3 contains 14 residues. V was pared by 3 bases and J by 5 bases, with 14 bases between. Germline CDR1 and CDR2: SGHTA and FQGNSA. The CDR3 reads CASSFSSGSDEQYF. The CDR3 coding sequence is TGTGCCAGCAGCTTTTCTTCAGGGTCGGACGAGCAGTACTTC.

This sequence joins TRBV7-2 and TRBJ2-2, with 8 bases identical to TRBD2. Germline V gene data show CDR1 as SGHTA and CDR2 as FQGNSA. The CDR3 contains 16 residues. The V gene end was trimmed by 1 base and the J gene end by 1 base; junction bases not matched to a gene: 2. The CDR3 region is CASSLVGTRNTGELFF. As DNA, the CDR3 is TGTGCCAGCAGCTTAGTTGGGACTAGGAACACCGGGGAGCTGTTTTTT.

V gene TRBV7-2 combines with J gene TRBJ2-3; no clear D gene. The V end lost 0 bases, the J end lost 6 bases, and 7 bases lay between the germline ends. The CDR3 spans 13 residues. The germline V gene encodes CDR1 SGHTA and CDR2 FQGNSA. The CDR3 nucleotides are TGTGCCAGCAGCTTAGCCGGGTGGGATACGCAGTATTTT. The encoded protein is CASSLAGWDTQYF. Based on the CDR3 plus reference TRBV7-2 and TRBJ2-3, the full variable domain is GAGVSQSPSNKVTEKGKDVELRCDPISGHTALYWYRQSLGQGLEFLIYFQGNSAPDKSGLPSDRFSAERTGGSVSTLTIQRTQQEDSAVYLCASSLAGWDTQYFGPGTRLTVL.

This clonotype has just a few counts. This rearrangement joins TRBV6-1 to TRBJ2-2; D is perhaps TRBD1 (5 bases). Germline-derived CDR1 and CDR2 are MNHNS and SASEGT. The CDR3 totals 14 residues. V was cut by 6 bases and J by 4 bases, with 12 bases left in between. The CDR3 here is CASSRRDSTGELFF. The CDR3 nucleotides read TGTGCCAGCAGCCGACGAGACAGCACCGGGGAGCTGTTTTTT.